This T cell receptor (beta chain) is from a study of blood T cell repertoires in COVID-19. The V gene's germline CDR1 is MGHRA and CDR2 YSYEKL. This CDR3 is built from 15 residues. V lost 0 bases to trimming and J lost 2 bases, with 8 bases between them. Sequenced by immunoSEQ multiplex PCR; TCRdb stores in-frame clones only, minus some. Here the sample spans fewer than 90,000 clones, more than 80% being singletons. J is TRBJ1-3 and V is TRBV4-1; D call uncertain. The clonotype originates from a woman of 80 years or more with acute or convalescent COVID-19. The sample consisted of peripheral blood. As DNA, the CDR3 is TGCGCCAGCAGCCAAGACAGAGGCGCTGGAAACACCATATATTTT. Translating gives CASSQDRGAGNTIYF.